The TCR beta chain under discussion was sequenced for a study of STAT5B mutations in CD4+ large granular lymphocyte leukemia. The assay was run at survey level. The repertoire was sequenced with immunoSEQ multiplex PCR; TCRdb's copy has only in-frame clones and lacks some. This table holds roughly 26,000 clones, roughly 79% found once. Germline-derived CDR1 and CDR2 are SQVTM and ANQGSEA. This CDR3 spans 13 amino acids. Trimming pared 1 base from V and 0 bases from J, leaving 4 bases between. The TCR sequence derives from a human donor in good health. Sequencing used CD4+ T cells from blood buffy coats. This chain joins TRBV29-1 and TRBJ1-5; no firm D call. The CDR3: CSVEVNSNQPQHF. The CDR3 DNA is TGCAGCGTTGAAGTTAATAGCAATCAGCCCCAGCATTTT.